These 31 T cell receptor beta chains were all obtained from the same sample, sequenced in a study of blood T cell repertoires in COVID-19. Clones were read by immunoSEQ multiplex PCR, and TCRdb kept only the in-frame ones, dropping some. The sample lists around 250,000 clones, approximately 91% seen once, with just under 0.95% in the top ten. Input material: peripheral blood. Every receptor here comes from a woman aged 40-49 years who had recovered from COVID-19.

V and J are TRBV6-5 and TRBJ2-7; TRBD2 agrees at 8 bases. The CDR3 length is 16 residues. In germline, CDR1 is MNHEY, CDR2 SVGAGI. V was clipped by 0 bases and J by 3 bases; unmatched bases: 7. CDR3 loop: CASSYSGVAGNYEQYF. CDR3 nucleotides: TGTGCCAGCAGTTACTCGGGAGTAGCGGGAAACTACGAGCAGTACTTC.

The chain recombines TRBV7-2 with TRBJ1-2; D possibly corresponds to TRBD1 (6 bases). Trimming cost V 1 base and J 8 bases, with 20 bases left between them. The CDR3 has 16 amino acids. Germline values: CDR1 SGHTA, CDR2 FQGNSA. In nucleotides, the CDR3 is TGTGCCAGCAGCTTAGTCGGGACACCAGCGATAACGGGCTACACCTTC. This sequence encodes CASSLVGTPAITGYTF. The whole variable domain, remainder taken from reference TRBV7-2 and TRBJ1-2, is GAGVSQSPSNKVTEKGKDVELRCDPISGHTALYWYRQSLGQGLEFLIYFQGNSAPDKSGLPSDRFSAERTGGSVSTLTIQRTQQEDSAVYLCASSLVGTPAITGYTFGSGTRLTVV.

The chain uses TRBV5-5 and TRBJ1-4; 8 nucleotides match TRBD1. With V trimmed by 4 bases and J by 7 bases, 9 bases remained unmatched. Germline values: CDR1 SGHKS, CDR2 YYEKEE (reference sequence). This CDR3 comprises 15 residues. The CDR3 bases are TGTGCCAGCAGCCGAGACGGACAGGGCGGTGAAAAACTGTTTTTT. It is translated as CASSRDGQGGEKLFF. The full variable domain, its missing parts supplied by reference TRBV5-5 and TRBJ1-4, is DAGVTQSPTHLIKTRGQQVTLRCSPISGHKSVSWYQQVLGQGPQFIFQYYEKEERGRGNFPDRFSARQFPNYSSELNVNALLLGDSALYLCASSRDGQGGEKLFFGSGTQLSVL.

V gene TRBV10-3 combines with J gene TRBJ1-1, with D perhaps matching TRBD1 (5 bases). V lost 11 bases to trimming and J lost 5 bases, with 15 bases between them. CDR3 size: 12 residues. The germline gives CDR1 ENHRY, CDR2 SYGVKD. The CDR3 region has the DNA TGTGCCTCACGGGGGGAGGGGACTGAAGCTTTCTTT. Translating it yields CASRGEGTEAFF.

This clone turned up a few times. The V gene is TRBV5-6, the J gene TRBJ1-2; TRBD1 is a possible D gene (5 bases). V lost 1 base to trimming and J lost 0 bases, with 13 bases between them. CDR1 and CDR2 from the germline V gene are SGHDT and YYEEEE. The CDR3 loop spans 16 amino acids. The CDR3 DNA follows: TGTGCCAGCAGCTTGCTCCCGACAGCCTCTAACTATGGCTACACCTTC. Its protein product is CASSLLPTASNYGYTF.

The CDR3 protein is CASSQDGRLNNEQFF. The CDR3 DNA follows: TGTGCCAGCAGCCAAGACGGGAGGCTTAACAATGAGCAGTTCTTC. The V gene is TRBV3-1 (or the pseudogene TRBV3-2), the J gene TRBJ2-1; 7 bases map to TRBD2. The CDR3 is 15 residues long. The junction had 4 bases not matched to a gene; V was cut back by 0 bases and J by 5 bases. The germline V gene has CDR1 LGHDT and CDR2 YNNKEL (reference sequence).

This sequence joins TRBV20-1 and TRBJ2-1, with D hard to call. The length of the CDR3 is 15 residues. Trimming removed 3 bases at V and 3 bases at J, with 15 bases between. The germline V gene encodes CDR1 DFQATT and CDR2 SNEGSKA (reference sequence). The CDR3 loop is CSASPQTRGYNEQFF. The DNA for the CDR3 is TGCAGTGCTAGTCCGCAAACCCGAGGCTACAATGAGCAGTTCTTC.

CDR3 coding DNA: TGTGCCAGCAGGGAGAGAGACAGGGGAGTTGGCTACACCTTC. Its protein is CASRERDRGVGYTF. This chain joins TRBV27 and TRBJ1-2; 8 nucleotides line up with TRBD1. The CDR3 extends over 14 amino acids. Germline trimming cut 6 bases from V and 7 bases from J; bases unmatched to any gene: 10. Germline V gives CDR1 MNHEY, CDR2 SMNVEV (reference sequence).

This chain links TRBV2 with TRBJ2-5; TRBD2 agrees at 10 bases. This CDR3 has 14 residues. Germline V gene sequence: CDR1 SNHLY, CDR2 FYNNEI. The junction had 0 bases not matched to a gene; V was cut back by 4 bases and J by 1 base. CDR3 bases: TGTGCCAGCAGTGGGACTAGCGGCCAAGAGACCCAGTACTTC. This gives the protein CASSGTSGQETQYF.

The rearrangement links TRBV28 to TRBJ2-7; TRBD1 agrees at 9 bases. The CDR3 covers 18 residues. The trim removed 6 bases at V and 4 bases at J, leaving 19 bases unmatched. CDR1 is MDHEN and CDR2 is SYDVKM in the germline V gene. The chain's CDR3 is CASSPPGQGFPGVYEQYF. The DNA for the CDR3 is TGTGCCAGCAGCCCTCCGGGACAGGGATTTCCGGGAGTGTACGAGCAGTACTTC.

This CDR3 is CASSHGGDRGNIQYF. The CDR3 DNA reads as TGTGCCAGCAGCCACGGTGGAGACAGGGGAAACATTCAGTACTTC. J is TRBJ2-4 and V is TRBV3-1 (or the pseudogene TRBV3-2), with 8 bases matching TRBD1. The germline gives CDR1 LGHDT, CDR2 YNNKEL (reference sequence). The V and J ends lost 3 bases and 6 bases, in that order; junction bases with no gene match: 7. The CDR3 has 15 residues.

The rearrangement links TRBV5-6 to TRBJ1-1, with 7 bases identical to TRBD1. The J segment lost 2 bases and the V segment lost 4 bases, leaving 5 bases of the junction unmatched. Germline loops: CDR1 SGHDT, CDR2 YYEEEE. This CDR3 is built from 14 residues. The DNA of the CDR3 is TGTGCCAGCAGCCCCCCAGGGGGAAACACTGAAGCTTTCTTT. Translating gives CASSPPGGNTEAFF.

The gene calls are TRBV28 and TRBJ2-1, with D perhaps matching TRBD2 (6 bases). The germline V gene has CDR1 MDHEN and CDR2 SYDVKM. V lost 6 bases and J lost 4, with 16 bases in between. The CDR3 has 15 residues. The CDR3: CASSSTGLGYNEQFF. The CDR3 DNA follows: TGTGCCAGCAGCTCTACGGGACTTGGATACAATGAGCAGTTCTTC.

This chain connects TRBV5-1 to TRBJ2-3; 10 bases line up with TRBD2. Trimming at V came to 0 bases and at J to 14 bases, leaving 3 bases not matched to a gene. Germline CDR1 reads SGHRS; CDR2 reads YFSETQ. The CDR3 is made up of 12 amino acids. The CDR3 DNA reads TGCGCCAGCAGCTTGGAGCGGGAGGGTTTGTATTTT. Protein: CASSLEREGLYF.

V and J are TRBV30 and TRBJ2-3, with TRBD2 matching over 7 bases. CDR3 length equals 14 residues. The germline CDR1 and CDR2 sequences are GTSNPN and SVGIG (reference sequence). Unmatched junction bases numbered 5, after V lost 0 bases and J lost 5 bases. CDR3 in DNA: TGTGCCTGGAGTGTAACAGGCGGGAGAGATACGCAGTATTTT. It codes for CAWSVTGGRDTQYF.

The chain couples TRBV15 to TRBJ1-2; tentative D call: TRBD1 (5 bases). V lost 9 bases, J lost 4 bases, and 9 bases lay in between. The CDR3 consists of 11 residues. Germline V CDR1 and CDR2: LNHNV, YYDKDF (reference sequence). In nucleotides, the CDR3 is TGTGCCACAAGGGGTGCCTATGGCTACACCTTC. Protein product: CATRGAYGYTF.

In its sample, this clone was seen once. The chain couples TRBV6-5 to TRBJ2-7, with D possibly matching TRBD2 (5 bases). The CDR3 totals 14 residues. The V and J ends lost 4 bases and 2 bases respectively, with 12 bases between them. Germline assignment: CDR1 MNHEY and CDR2 SVGAGI. The CDR3 nucleotides read TGTGCCAGCAGTTCAAGAGCGGAGACCTACGAGCAGTACTTC. Its protein is CASSSRAETYEQYF.

Notes on this clone: Other DNA sequences in the same sample also yield this CDR3. This chain links TRBV7-9 with TRBJ2-7, with D possibly matching TRBD2 (6 bases). Trimming took 0 bases from V and 6 from J, leaving 6 bases between them. Germline loops: CDR1 SEHNR, CDR2 FQNEAQ (reference sequence). The CDR3 is 12 residues long. The CDR3 DNA reads TGTGCCAGCAGCTTAGCGGGGGGCGAGCAGTACTTC. Protein product: CASSLAGGEQYF.

This clone was seen once. The gene calls are TRBV12-5 and TRBJ1-5; weak D call: TRBD1 (6 bases). CDR3 size: 15 residues. Germline assignment: CDR1 LGHNT and CDR2 FRNRAP. V gave up 1 base and J gave up 5 bases, with 12 bases separating them. The CDR3 sequence: CASGLGTAPYQPQHF. The DNA of the CDR3 is TGTGCTAGTGGTTTGGGGACAGCACCTTATCAGCCCCAGCATTTT.

V usage is TRBV11-2 and J usage is TRBJ2-6, with 8 bases identical to TRBD1. This CDR3 region has 15 residues. CDR1 and CDR2 (germline): SGHAT, FQNNGV. V shed 5 bases and J 3 bases; nucleotides not matched to a gene: 3. CDR3: CASSLGTGGANVLTF. The DNA of the CDR3 is TGTGCCAGCAGCCTCGGGACAGGTGGGGCCAACGTCCTGACTTTC.

The CDR3 region has the DNA TGTGCCAGCAGCCAAGGATCGGGGACCGGGGAGCTGTTTTTT. Residues: CASSQGSGTGELFF. The chain employs TRBV3-1 (or the pseudogene TRBV3-2) and TRBJ2-2; D is perhaps TRBD2 (5 bases). V was cut by 1 base and J by 5 bases, with 8 bases left in between. Germline values: CDR1 LGHDT, CDR2 YNNKEL (reference sequence). There are 14 residues in the CDR3.

The V call is TRBV19, the J call TRBJ1-5; 8 bases line up with TRBD1. This CDR3 has 15 amino acids. Germline trimming cut 5 bases from V and 1 base from J; bases unmatched to any gene: 4. Germline loops: CDR1 LNHDA, CDR2 SQIVND (reference sequence). CDR3 region: CASSLQGVSNQPQHF. The CDR3 DNA reads as TGTGCCAGTAGTTTACAGGGGGTGAGCAATCAGCCCCAGCATTTT.

The V gene is TRBV7-2, the J gene TRBJ1-5, with unresolved D. Germline-derived CDR1 and CDR2 are SGHTA and FQGNSA. Trimming removed 1 base from V and 4 bases from J, with 5 bases in between. The CDR3 length is 13 residues. CDR3 sequence: CASSLVSNQPQHF. The CDR3 coding sequence is TGTGCCAGCAGCTTAGTGAGTAATCAGCCCCAGCATTTT.

The chain recombines TRBV28 with TRBJ2-7; D is possibly TRBD1 (6 bases). The CDR3 sequence is 14 residues long. CDR1 and CDR2 (germline): MDHEN, SYDVKM. The V end lost 5 bases, the J end lost 3 bases, and 14 bases lay between the germline ends. The CDR3 nucleotides are TGTGCCAGCAGTATCGGACAGCTAATCTACGAGCAGTACTTC. Encoded protein: CASSIGQLIYEQYF.

The gene calls are TRBV7-6 and TRBJ2-1, with TRBD2 matching over 9 bases. The CDR3 is 16 amino acids. Per germline, CDR1 SGHVS and CDR2 FNYEAQ. V lost 1 base, J lost 9 bases, and 10 bases stayed unmatched. CDR3 region: CASSLGLGSGSGEQFF. The CDR3 DNA reads TGTGCCAGCAGCTTAGGGTTGGGTAGCGGGAGCGGTGAGCAGTTCTTC.

The chain has TRBV7-9 and TRBJ2-5, with D perhaps TRBD2 (5 bases). The CDR3 runs 15 residues. With 0 bases removed from V and 1 base from J, the gap between germline ends came to 9 bases. Germline V CDR1 and CDR2: SEHNR, FQNEAQ (reference sequence). The CDR3 spells CASSLAGALQETQYF. The CDR3 bases are TGTGCCAGCAGCTTAGCGGGAGCCCTCCAAGAGACCCAGTACTTC.

The chain carries TRBV3-1 (or the pseudogene TRBV3-2) and TRBJ2-2; 9 nucleotides align to TRBD1. V lost 4 bases to trimming and J lost 7 bases; unmatched junction nucleotides: 7. Looked up from germline, CDR1 is LGHDT and CDR2 is YNNKEL (reference sequence). This CDR3 has 15 amino acids. Here the CDR3 reads CASSPGTGLDGELFF. CDR3 nucleotide sequence: TGTGCCAGCAGCCCGGGGACAGGGTTGGACGGGGAGCTGTTTTTT.

This chain joins TRBV10-3 and TRBJ1-5; 9 bases agree with TRBD1. The CDR3 totals 15 residues. V was pared by 5 bases and J by 4 bases, with 6 bases of the junction left unmatched. Germline values: CDR1 ENHRY, CDR2 SYGVKD. DNA for the CDR3: TGTGCCATCAGTCCGGACAGGGGTGGTAATCAGCCCCAGCATTTT. Protein sequence: CAISPDRGGNQPQHF.

In this sample, this clone turned up many times. The gene calls are TRBV5-1 and TRBJ2-3; perhaps TRBD2 as D (5 bases). Between the trimmed V and J ends, which lost 1 base and 3 bases, there was a span of 9 bases. The CDR3 consists of 14 residues. Germline V gene sequence: CDR1 SGHRS, CDR2 YFSETQ. Here the CDR3 DNA reads TGCGCCAGCAGCTTGACTAGTAGTACAGATACGCAGTATTTT. This encodes CASSLTSSTDTQYF. Combining the CDR3 with reference TRBV5-1 and TRBJ2-3 gives the whole variable domain KAGVTQTPRYLIKTRGQQVTLSCSPISGHRSVSWYQQTPGQGLQFLFEYFSETQRNKGNFPGRFSGRQFSNSRSEMNVSTLELGDSALYLCASSLTSSTDTQYFGPGTRLTVL.

The CDR3 sequence is CASRRTGSSYEQYF. The CDR3, as DNA: TGTGCCAGCCGGCGGACAGGGAGCTCCTACGAGCAGTACTTC. The chain couples TRBV28 to TRBJ2-7; 8 bases agree with TRBD1. Germline-derived CDR1 and CDR2 are MDHEN and SYDVKM. V trimming: 8 bases; J trimming: 0 bases; junction bases outside the gene matches: 6. The CDR3 has 14 residues.

The genes are TRBV19 and TRBJ2-7; a possible D gene is TRBD1 (6 bases). Germline V gene lookup returns CDR1 LNHDA and CDR2 SQIVND (reference sequence). The CDR3 runs 14 residues. Trimming stripped 2 bases from V and 0 bases from J, with 8 bases between. CDR3 in DNA: TGTGCCAGTAGTATACCAGGGGACTCCTACGAGCAGTACTTC. This translates into CASSIPGDSYEQYF.